This T cell receptor beta chain appears in the sequencing data of a study of cytomegalovirus exposure and HLA in healthy donors. Whole-study results and caveats: Associated with cytomegalovirus, according to the listing, were approximately 160 TCR beta chains. Rarity held for most TCR sequences, but there were some public TCRs that occurred in many donors.

This CDR3 has 15 amino acids. V shed 0 bases and J shed 0 bases, with 6 bases lying between them. Per the germline V gene, CDR1 is MGHRA and CDR2 is YSYEKL. For this clone: Its antigen is still unknown.

Profiled with immunoSEQ multiplex PCR; TCRdb holds only in-frame clones, not every one. The sample shows 150,000 to 180,000 clones, approximately 86% of them seen only once. This TCR derives from a man younger than 35 in good health and CMV-seropositive. Sequencing input: PBMCs. The gene calls are TRBV4-1 and TRBJ1-3; no reliable D call. Here the CDR3 reads CASSQDPSSGNTIYF. CDR3 DNA sequence: TGCGCCAGCAGCCAAGATCCTAGCTCTGGAAACACCATATATTTT.